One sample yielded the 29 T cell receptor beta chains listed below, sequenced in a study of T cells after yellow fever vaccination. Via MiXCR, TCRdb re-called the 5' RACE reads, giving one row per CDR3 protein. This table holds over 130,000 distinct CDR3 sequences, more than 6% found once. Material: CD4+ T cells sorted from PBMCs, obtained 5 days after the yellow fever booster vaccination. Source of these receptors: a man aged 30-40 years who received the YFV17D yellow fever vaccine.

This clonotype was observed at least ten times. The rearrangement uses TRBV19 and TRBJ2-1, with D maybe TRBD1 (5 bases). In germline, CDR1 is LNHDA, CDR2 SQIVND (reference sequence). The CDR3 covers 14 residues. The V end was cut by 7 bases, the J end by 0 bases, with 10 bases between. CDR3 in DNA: TGTGCCAGTACCCACCAGGGCTCCTACAATGAGCAGTTCTTC. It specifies CASTHQGSYNEQFF.

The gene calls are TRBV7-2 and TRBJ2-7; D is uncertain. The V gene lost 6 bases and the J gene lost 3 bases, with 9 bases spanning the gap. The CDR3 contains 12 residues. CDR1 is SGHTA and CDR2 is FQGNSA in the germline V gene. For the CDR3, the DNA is TGTGCCAGCAGTAAGAACGGCTACGAGCAGTACTTC. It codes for CASSKNGYEQYF.

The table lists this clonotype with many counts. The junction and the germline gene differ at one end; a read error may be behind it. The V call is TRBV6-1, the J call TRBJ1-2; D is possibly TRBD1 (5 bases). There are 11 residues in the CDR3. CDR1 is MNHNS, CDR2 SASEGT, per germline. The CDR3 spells CASSEEGAASF. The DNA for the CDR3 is TGTGCCAGCAGTGAAGAAGGGGCAGCCAGCTTC.

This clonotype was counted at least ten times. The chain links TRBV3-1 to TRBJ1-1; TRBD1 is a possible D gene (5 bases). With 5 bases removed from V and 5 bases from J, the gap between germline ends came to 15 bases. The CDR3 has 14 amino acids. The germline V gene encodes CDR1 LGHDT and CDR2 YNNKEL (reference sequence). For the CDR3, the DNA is TGTGCCAGCAGCTACTCTGGGGGGAGGACTGAAGCTTTCTTT. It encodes CASSYSGGRTEAFF.

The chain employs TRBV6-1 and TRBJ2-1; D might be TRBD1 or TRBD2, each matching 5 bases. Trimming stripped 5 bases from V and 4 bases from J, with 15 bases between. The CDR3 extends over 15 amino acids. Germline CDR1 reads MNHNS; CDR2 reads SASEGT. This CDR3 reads CASSLLEGPYNEQFF. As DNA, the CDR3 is TGTGCCAGCAGTCTGCTAGAGGGACCATACAATGAGCAGTTCTTC.

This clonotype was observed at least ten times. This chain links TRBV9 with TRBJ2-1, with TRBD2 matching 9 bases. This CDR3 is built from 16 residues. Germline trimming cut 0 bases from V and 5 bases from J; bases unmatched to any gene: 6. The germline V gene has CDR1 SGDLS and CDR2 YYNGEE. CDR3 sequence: CASSVAPSGNNNEQFF. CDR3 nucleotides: TGTGCCAGCAGCGTAGCCCCTAGCGGGAACAACAATGAGCAGTTCTTC.

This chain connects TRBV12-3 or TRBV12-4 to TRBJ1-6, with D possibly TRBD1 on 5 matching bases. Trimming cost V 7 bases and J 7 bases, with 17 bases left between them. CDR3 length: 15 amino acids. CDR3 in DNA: TGTGCCAGCACCAAAGCAGGGCTCCCCAATTCACCCCTCCACTTT. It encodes CASTKAGLPNSPLHF.

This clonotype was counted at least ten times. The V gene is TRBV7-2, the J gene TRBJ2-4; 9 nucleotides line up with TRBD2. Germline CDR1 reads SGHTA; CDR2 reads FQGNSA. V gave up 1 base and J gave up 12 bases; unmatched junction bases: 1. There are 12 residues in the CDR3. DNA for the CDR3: TGTGCCAGCAGCTTAGAGCGGGGGGCTCAGTACTTC. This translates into CASSLERGAQYF. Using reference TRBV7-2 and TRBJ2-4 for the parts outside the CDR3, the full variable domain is GAGVSQSPSNKVTEKGKDVELRCDPISGHTALYWYRQSLGQGLEFLIYFQGNSAPDKSGLPSDRFSAERTGGSVSTLTIQRTQQEDSAVYLCASSLERGAQYFGAGTRLSVL.

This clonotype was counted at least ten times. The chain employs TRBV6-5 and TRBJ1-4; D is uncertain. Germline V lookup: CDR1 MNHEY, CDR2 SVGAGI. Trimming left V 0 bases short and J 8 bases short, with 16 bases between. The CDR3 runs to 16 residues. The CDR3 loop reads CASSYSPAARREKLFF. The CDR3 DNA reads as TGTGCCAGCAGTTACTCTCCAGCAGCCCGACGGGAAAAACTGTTTTTT.

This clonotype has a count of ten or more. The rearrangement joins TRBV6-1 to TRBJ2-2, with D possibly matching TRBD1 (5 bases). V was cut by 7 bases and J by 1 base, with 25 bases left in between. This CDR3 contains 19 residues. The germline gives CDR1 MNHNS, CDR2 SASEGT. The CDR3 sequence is CASTRIPLDSSLNTGELFF. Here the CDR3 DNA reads TGTGCCAGCACGAGGATTCCCCTAGACAGCTCGCTGAACACCGGGGAGCTGTTTTTT.

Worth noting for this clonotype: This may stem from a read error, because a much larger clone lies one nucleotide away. In nucleotides, the CDR3 is TGTTCCAGCTCACCCCTCCAGGAAGCTTTCTTT. Encoded protein: CSSSPLQEAFF. The V call is TRBV18, the J call TRBJ1-1; D not certain. Germline values: CDR1 KGHSH, CDR2 LQKENI. This CDR3 has 11 residues.

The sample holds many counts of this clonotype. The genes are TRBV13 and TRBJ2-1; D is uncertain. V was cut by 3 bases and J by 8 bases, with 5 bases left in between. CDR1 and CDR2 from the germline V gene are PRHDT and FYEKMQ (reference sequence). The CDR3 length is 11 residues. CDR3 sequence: CASSLRYEQFF. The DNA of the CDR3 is TGTGCCAGCAGCTTGCGATATGAGCAGTTCTTC.

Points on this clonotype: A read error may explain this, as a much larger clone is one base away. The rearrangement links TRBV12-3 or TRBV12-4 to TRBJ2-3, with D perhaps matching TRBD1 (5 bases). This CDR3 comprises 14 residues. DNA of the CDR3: TGTACCAGCAGTTCAGGGCGTAGCACAGATACGCAGTATTTT. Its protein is CTSSSGRSTDTQYF.

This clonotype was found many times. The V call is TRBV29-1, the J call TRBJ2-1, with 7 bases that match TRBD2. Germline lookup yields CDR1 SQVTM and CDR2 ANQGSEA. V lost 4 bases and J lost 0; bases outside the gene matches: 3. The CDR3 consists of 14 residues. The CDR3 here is CSVVSGTSYNEQFF. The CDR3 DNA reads TGCAGCGTTGTAAGCGGGACCTCCTACAATGAGCAGTTCTTC.

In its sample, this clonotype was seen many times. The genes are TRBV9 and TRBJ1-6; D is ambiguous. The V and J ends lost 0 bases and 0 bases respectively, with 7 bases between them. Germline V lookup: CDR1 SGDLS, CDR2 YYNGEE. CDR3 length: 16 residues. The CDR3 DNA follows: TGTGCCAGCAGCGTAGGTATCAGCTCCTATAATTCACCCCTCCACTTT. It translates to CASSVGISSYNSPLHF.

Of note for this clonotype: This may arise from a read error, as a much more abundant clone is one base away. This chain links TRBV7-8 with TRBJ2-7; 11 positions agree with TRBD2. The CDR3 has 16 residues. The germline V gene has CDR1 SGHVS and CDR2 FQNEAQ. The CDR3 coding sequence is TGTGACAGCAGCACAAGTAGCGGGAGGGCGCGGAACGAGCAGTACTTC. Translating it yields CDSSTSSGRARNEQYF.

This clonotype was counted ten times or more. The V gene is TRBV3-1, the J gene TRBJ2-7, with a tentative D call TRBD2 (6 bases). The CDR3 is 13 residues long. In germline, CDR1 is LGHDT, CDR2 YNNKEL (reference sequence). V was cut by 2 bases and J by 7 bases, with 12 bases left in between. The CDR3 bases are TGTGCCAGCAGCCAATATCGCGGAGGGGAGCAGTACTTC. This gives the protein CASSQYRGGEQYF.

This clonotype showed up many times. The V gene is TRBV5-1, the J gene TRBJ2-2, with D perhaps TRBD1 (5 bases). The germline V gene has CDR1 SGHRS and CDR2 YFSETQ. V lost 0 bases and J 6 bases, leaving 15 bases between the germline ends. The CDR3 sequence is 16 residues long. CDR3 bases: TGCGCCAGCAGCTTGGCCGCAGACAGTTACGCCGGGGAGCTGTTTTTT. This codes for CASSLAADSYAGELFF.

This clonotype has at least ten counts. In nucleotides, the CDR3 is TGCAGTGCTAGCAGCGGGGCGGTCTCCTACGAGCAGTACTTC. Protein product: CSASSGAVSYEQYF. The chain employs TRBV20-1 and TRBJ2-7, with 7 bases aligning to TRBD2. V shed 3 bases, J shed 0 bases, and the junction held 5 bases outside the gene matches. In germline, CDR1 is DFQATT, CDR2 SNEGSKA (reference sequence). The CDR3 has 14 residues.

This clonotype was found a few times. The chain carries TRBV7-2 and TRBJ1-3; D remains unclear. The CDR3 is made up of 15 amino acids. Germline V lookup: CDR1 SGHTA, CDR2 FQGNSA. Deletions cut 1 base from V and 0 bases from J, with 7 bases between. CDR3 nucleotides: TGTGCCAGCAGCTTAGTTGCTGGCTCTGGAAACACCATATATTTT. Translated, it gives CASSLVAGSGNTIYF.

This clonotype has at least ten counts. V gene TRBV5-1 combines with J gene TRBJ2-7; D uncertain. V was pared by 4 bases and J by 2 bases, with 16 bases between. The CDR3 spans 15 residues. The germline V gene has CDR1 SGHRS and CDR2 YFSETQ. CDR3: CASSLHSTVAYEQYF. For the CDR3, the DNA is TGCGCCAGCAGCCTCCATTCTACAGTGGCCTACGAGCAGTACTTC.

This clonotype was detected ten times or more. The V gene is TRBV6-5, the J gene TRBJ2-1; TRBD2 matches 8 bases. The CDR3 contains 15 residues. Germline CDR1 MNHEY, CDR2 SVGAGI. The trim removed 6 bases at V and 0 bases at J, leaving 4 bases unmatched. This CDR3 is CASSVSGASYNEQFF. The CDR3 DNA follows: TGTGCCAGCAGCGTTAGCGGGGCCTCCTACAATGAGCAGTTCTTC.

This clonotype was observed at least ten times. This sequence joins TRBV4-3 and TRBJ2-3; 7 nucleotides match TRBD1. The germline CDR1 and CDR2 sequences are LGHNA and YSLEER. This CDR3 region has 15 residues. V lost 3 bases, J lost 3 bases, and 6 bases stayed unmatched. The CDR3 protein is CASSHTTGTTDTQYF. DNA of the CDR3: TGCGCCAGCAGCCATACGACAGGGACGACAGATACGCAGTATTTT.

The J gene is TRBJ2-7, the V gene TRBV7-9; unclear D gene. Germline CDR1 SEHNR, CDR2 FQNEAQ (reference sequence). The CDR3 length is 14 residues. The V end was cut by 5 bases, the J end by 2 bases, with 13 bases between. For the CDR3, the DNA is TGTGCCAGCAGCCGATTCTCGAGAGCCTACGAGCAGTACTTC. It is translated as CASSRFSRAYEQYF.

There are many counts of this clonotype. This CDR3 reads CASSRTSGSRYTGELFF. In DNA, the CDR3 is TGTGCCAGCAGTCGGACTAGCGGGAGTCGGTACACCGGGGAGCTGTTTTTT. The chain joins TRBV6-5 to TRBJ2-2; 13 bases align to TRBD2. This CDR3 is built from 17 residues. The V gene end was trimmed by 5 bases and the J gene end by 3 bases; junction bases not matched to a gene: 6. Germline CDR1 is MNHEY and CDR2 is SVGAGI.

Written as DNA, the CDR3 is TGCAGTGCTAGTAGGCAGGTCTACAATGAGCAGTTCTTC. The encoded protein is CSASRQVYNEQFF. This chain uses TRBV20-1 with TRBJ2-1; D gene uncertain. Trimming cost V 3 bases and J 3 bases, with 9 bases left between them. Germline V CDR1 and CDR2: DFQATT, SNEGSKA (reference sequence). The CDR3 loop spans 13 amino acids.

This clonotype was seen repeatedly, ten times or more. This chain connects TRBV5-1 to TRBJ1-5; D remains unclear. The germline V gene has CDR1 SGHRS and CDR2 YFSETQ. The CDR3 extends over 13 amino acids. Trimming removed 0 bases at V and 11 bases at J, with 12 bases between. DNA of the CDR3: TGCGCCAGCAGCTTGGGGTCCGACCAGGCCCAGCATTTT. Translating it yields CASSLGSDQAQHF.

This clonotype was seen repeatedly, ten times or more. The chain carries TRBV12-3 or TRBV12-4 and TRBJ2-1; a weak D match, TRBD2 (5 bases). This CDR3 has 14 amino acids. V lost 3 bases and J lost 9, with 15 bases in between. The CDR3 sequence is CASSLGSAFTEQFF. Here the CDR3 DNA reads TGTGCCAGCAGTTTGGGTAGCGCCTTCACTGAGCAGTTCTTC.

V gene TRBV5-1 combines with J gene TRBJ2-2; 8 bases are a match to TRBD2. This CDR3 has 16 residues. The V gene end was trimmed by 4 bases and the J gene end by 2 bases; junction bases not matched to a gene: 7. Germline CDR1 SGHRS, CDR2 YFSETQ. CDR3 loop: CASSLLAGTNTGELFF. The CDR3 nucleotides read TGCGCCAGCAGCCTTTTAGCGGGAACTAACACCGGGGAGCTGTTTTTT.